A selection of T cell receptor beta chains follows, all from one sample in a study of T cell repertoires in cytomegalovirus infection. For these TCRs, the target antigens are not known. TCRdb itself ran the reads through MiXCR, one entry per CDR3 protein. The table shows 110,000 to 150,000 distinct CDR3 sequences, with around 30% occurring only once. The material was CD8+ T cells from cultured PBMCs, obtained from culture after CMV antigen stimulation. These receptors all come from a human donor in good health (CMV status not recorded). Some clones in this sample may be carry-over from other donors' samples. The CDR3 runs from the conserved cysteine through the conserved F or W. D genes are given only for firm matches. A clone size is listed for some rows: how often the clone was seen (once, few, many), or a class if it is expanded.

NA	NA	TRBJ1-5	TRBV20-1	CSARTTEFSNQPQHF	TGCAGTGCCCGGACGACTGAGTTCAGCAATCAGCCCCAGCATTTT
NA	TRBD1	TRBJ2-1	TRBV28	CASSLGTGRGEQFF	TGTGCCAGCAGTTTAGGGACAGGGCGGGGGGAGCAGTTCTTC
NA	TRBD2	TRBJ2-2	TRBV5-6	CASSLALAGNTGELFF	TGTGCCAGCAGCTTGGCACTAGCGGGGAACACCGGGGAGCTGTTTTTT
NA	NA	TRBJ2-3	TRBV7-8	CASSADPYTQYF	TGTGCCAGCAGCGCAGACCCATATACGCAGTATTTT
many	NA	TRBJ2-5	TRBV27	CASSLFGGVGQETQYF	TGTGCCAGCAGTTTATTTGGGGGCGTAGGCCAAGAGACCCAGTACTTC
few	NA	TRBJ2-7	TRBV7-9	CASCLGGNEQYF	TGTGCCAGCTGCCTCGGTGGGAACGAGCAGTACTTC
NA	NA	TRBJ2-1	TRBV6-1	CASSEPSGTNEQFF	TGTGCCAGCAGTGAACCTTCAGGGACCAATGAGCAGTTCTTC
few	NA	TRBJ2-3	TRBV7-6	CASSLGGRGPTDTQYF	TGTGCCAGCAGCCTTGGGGGGCGGGGACCCACAGATACGCAGTATTTT
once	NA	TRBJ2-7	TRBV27	CASSSHDPPTYEQYF	TGTGCCAGCAGTTCACACGATCCGCCGACCTACGAGCAGTACTTC
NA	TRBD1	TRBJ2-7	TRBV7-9	CASSLPGQSYEQYF	TGTGCCAGCAGCTTACCGGGACAGAGCTACGAGCAGTACTTC
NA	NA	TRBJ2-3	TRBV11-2	CASSPYGGSGSTDTQYF	TGTGCCAGCAGCCCGTACGGGGGTAGCGGAAGCACAGATACGCAGTATTTT
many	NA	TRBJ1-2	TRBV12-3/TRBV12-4	CASSLQGPNYGYTF	TGTGCCAGCAGTTTACAGGGGCCTAACTATGGCTACACCTTC
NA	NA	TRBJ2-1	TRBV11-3	CASSFAHTSYNEQFF	TGTGCCAGCAGCTTCGCGCACACCTCCTACAATGAGCAGTTCTTC
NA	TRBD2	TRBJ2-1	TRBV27	CASSPTSKLITIEQFF	TGTGCCAGCAGTCCGACTAGCAAACTAATTACAATTGAGCAGTTCTTC
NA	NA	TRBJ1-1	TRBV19	CASSLTGVEAFF	TGTGCCAGTAGCTTGACGGGGGTTGAAGCTTTCTTT
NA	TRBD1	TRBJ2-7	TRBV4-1	CASTQGQGAYEQYF	TGCGCCAGCACCCAAGGACAGGGGGCCTACGAGCAGTACTTC
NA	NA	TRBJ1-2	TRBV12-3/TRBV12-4	CASSLIRSNGYTF	TGTGCCAGCAGTTTGATTCGGAGTAATGGCTACACCTTC
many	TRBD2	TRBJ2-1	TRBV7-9	CASSLGGGAFNEQFF	TGTGCCAGCAGCTTAGGCGGGGGGGCCTTCAATGAGCAGTTCTTC
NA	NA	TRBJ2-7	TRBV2	CASSNYEQYF	TGTGCCAGCAGTAACTACGAGCAGTACTTC
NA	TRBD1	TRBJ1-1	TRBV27	CASSSAGTGIEAFF	TGTGCCAGCAGTTCCGCCGGGACAGGGATTGAAGCTTTCTTT
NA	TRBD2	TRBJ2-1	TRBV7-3	CASSWVGGNEQFF	TGTGCCAGCAGCTGGGTGGGGGGGAATGAGCAGTTCTTC
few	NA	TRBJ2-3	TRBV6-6	CASSPPGRSTDTQYF	TGTGCCAGCAGCCCCCCGGGACGCAGCACAGATACGCAGTATTTT
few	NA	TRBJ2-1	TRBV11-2	CASSLRTAQSYNEQFF	TGTGCCAGCAGCTTACGGACAGCCCAATCCTACAATGAGCAGTTCTTC